Listed here are 16 T cell receptor beta chains from one sample, sequenced in a study of identical twins. Via MiXCR, TCRdb re-called the 5' RACE reads, giving one row per CDR3 protein. Of roughly 750,000 distinct CDR3 sequences in the sample, 21% were seen once. In addition, the sample was reused for a study of T cells expressing NK-cell markers.

The sequencing sample was made of PBMCs. The receptors here all came from a young woman in good health.

This clonotype was found a few times. This chain links TRBV7-9 with TRBJ2-5; D may correspond to TRBD1 or TRBD2 (7 bases each). This CDR3 comprises 15 residues. With 2 bases removed from V and 4 bases from J, the gap between germline ends came to 14 bases. Germline CDR1 SEHNR, CDR2 FQNEAQ (reference sequence). CDR3 sequence reads: CASSLSARGGETQYF. CDR3 DNA: TGTGCCAGCAGCTTATCGGCCAGGGGGGGAGAGACCCAGTACTTC.

CDR3 DNA: TGTGCCAGCATACCCGGAGGGGGGAAGGAGCAGTTCTTC. It codes for CASIPGGGKEQFF. The V call is TRBV6-6, the J call TRBJ2-1; D is perhaps TRBD1 or TRBD2 (6 bases each). The V end lost 7 bases, the J end lost 10 bases, and 17 bases lay between the germline ends. Germline V gives CDR1 MNHNY, CDR2 SVGAGI (reference sequence). The CDR3 sequence is 13 residues long.

This rearrangement joins TRBV20-1 to TRBJ2-7; 13 nucleotides line up with TRBD2. Germline CDR1 is DFQATT and CDR2 is SNEGSKA (reference sequence). The V and J ends lost 5 bases and 2 bases, in that order; junction bases with no gene match: 9. This CDR3 has 16 residues. The CDR3 DNA sequence: TGCAGTGCTGTCGATGGACTAGCGGGAGCGACCTACGAGCAGTACTTC. As protein: CSAVDGLAGATYEQYF.

This chain links TRBV3-1 with TRBJ2-7; D may correspond to TRBD1 or TRBD2 (5 bases each). Germline V gene lookup returns CDR1 LGHDT and CDR2 YNNKEL (reference sequence). This CDR3 contains 15 residues. V lost 2 bases to trimming and J lost 0 bases, with 11 bases between them. As DNA, the CDR3 is TGTGCCAGCAGCCAACCCGGGACGGACTCCTACGAGCAGTACTTC. Translation: CASSQPGTDSYEQYF.

This clonotype occurred a few times. The chain carries TRBV4-3 and TRBJ2-3; no firm D call. Germline V lookup: CDR1 LGHNA, CDR2 YSLEER. The CDR3 length is 16 residues. V lost 0 bases and J lost 2, with 12 bases in between. The CDR3 loop is CASSQEVPGSTDTQYF. CDR3 in DNA: TGCGCCAGCAGCCAAGAGGTACCGGGTTCCACAGATACGCAGTATTTT.

This clonotype came up a few times. The chain employs TRBV12-3 or TRBV12-4 and TRBJ1-4; D is ambiguous. V lost 6 bases and J lost 3, with 11 bases in between. This CDR3 contains 14 residues. CDR3 sequence: CASSQLGSNEKLFF. In nucleotides, the CDR3 is TGTGCCAGCAGCCAACTCGGTTCTAATGAAAAACTGTTTTTT.

This clonotype was picked up a small number of times. The rearrangement uses TRBV20-1 and TRBJ2-1; D is ambiguous. Trimming shortened V by 3 bases and J by 4 bases, and 13 bases separated the two germline ends. CDR3 size: 14 residues. Germline V gene data show CDR1 as DFQATT and CDR2 as SNEGSKA (reference sequence). Here the CDR3 DNA reads TGCAGTGCTAGTCCGCTAGGAGAATACAATGAGCAGTTCTTC. It is translated as CSASPLGEYNEQFF.

This rearrangement joins TRBV3-1 to TRBJ2-5; 8 bases are a match to TRBD2. The germline V gene encodes CDR1 LGHDT and CDR2 YNNKEL (reference sequence). V gave up 4 bases and J gave up 3 bases; unmatched junction bases: 7. The CDR3 loop spans 15 amino acids. In DNA, the CDR3 is TGTGCCAGCAGCCTAAGTCCACTAGCGGAAGAGACCCAGTACTTC. This translates into CASSLSPLAEETQYF.

The CDR3 DNA reads as TGTGCCAGCAGCTTAGTCCCCGGGTCTGGGGCCAACGTCCTGACTTTC. Translating gives CASSLVPGSGANVLTF. The chain is built from TRBV7-2 and TRBJ2-6, with D unresolved. The V and J ends lost 1 base and 1 base respectively, with 8 bases between them. CDR1 is SGHTA, CDR2 FQGNSA, per germline. This CDR3 has 16 residues.

This clonotype has more than one count but fewer than ten. The chain has TRBV5-5 and TRBJ2-3; TRBD1 matches 11 bases. CDR1 SGHKS and CDR2 YYEKEE come from the germline V gene (reference sequence). This CDR3 is built from 16 residues. Trimming at V came to 4 bases and at J to 6 bases, leaving 10 bases not matched to a gene. The CDR3 DNA follows: TGTGCCAGCAGCCCTAAAGGACAGGGGGCGGCGGATACGCAGTATTTT. It encodes CASSPKGQGAADTQYF.

The chain carries TRBV18 and TRBJ2-1, with 9 bases identical to TRBD2. Trimming removed 6 bases from V and 5 bases from J; junction bases left unmatched: 11. The germline V gene encodes CDR1 KGHSH and CDR2 LQKENI. The CDR3 is 16 amino acids. The CDR3 DNA sequence: TGTGCCAGCTCCCCATACCTAGCGGGACTTAACAATGAGCAGTTCTTC. Its translation is CASSPYLAGLNNEQFF.

The CDR3 DNA is TGTGCCAGCAGTGGACTAGCGGGAGGGGAGGCTGAGCAGTTCTTC. It codes for CASSGLAGGEAEQFF. The V call is TRBV2, the J call TRBJ2-1; 14 bases are shared with TRBD2. Unmatched junction bases numbered 5, after V lost 4 bases and J lost 9 bases. This CDR3 comprises 15 residues. From germline, CDR1 is SNHLY and CDR2 FYNNEI. The full variable domain, completed using reference TRBV2 and TRBJ2-1, is EPEVTQTPSHQVTQMGQEVILRCVPISNHLYFYWYRQILGQKVEFLVSFYNNEISEKSEIFDDQFSVERPDGSNFTLKIRSTKLEDSAMYFCASSGLAGGEAEQFFGPGTRLTVL.

This clonotype was observed at least ten times. The genes are TRBV5-6 and TRBJ2-7, with 7 bases identical to TRBD2. Looked up from germline, CDR1 is SGHDT and CDR2 is YYEEEE. After removal of 2 bases from V and 2 bases from J, the junction contained 7 bases not matched to a gene. The CDR3 is 15 residues long. The CDR3 nucleotides read TGTGCCAGCAGCTTTAGTGCGGGAGCGACCTACGAGCAGTACTTC. Its protein product is CASSFSAGATYEQYF.

This clonotype was detected a few times. The chain has TRBV12-3 or TRBV12-4 and TRBJ1-1; D gene unclear. CDR3 size: 11 residues. V gave up 3 bases and J gave up 5 bases, with 4 bases separating them. CDR3 residues: CASSFETEAFF. The CDR3 DNA reads TGTGCCAGCAGTTTCGAAACTGAAGCTTTCTTT.

The sample holds a few counts of this clonotype. The chain carries TRBV7-2 and TRBJ2-7, with 9 bases that match TRBD2. The CDR3 totals 15 residues. Trimming removed 3 bases from V and 2 bases from J; junction bases left unmatched: 5. CDR1 SGHTA and CDR2 FQGNSA come from the germline V gene. CDR3 amino acids: CASSLMAGGAYEQYF. The DNA for the CDR3 is TGTGCCAGCAGCTTGATGGCGGGGGGGGCCTACGAGCAGTACTTC.

This clonotype came up a few times. The chain employs TRBV5-6 and TRBJ2-5; TRBD1 is a possible D gene (6 bases). This CDR3 spans 15 amino acids. In germline, CDR1 is SGHDT, CDR2 YYEEEE. Trimming cost V 4 bases and J 5 bases, with 18 bases left between them. The CDR3: CASSLPTGHEETQYF. Here the CDR3 DNA reads TGTGCCAGCAGCCTCCCAACAGGGCATGAGGAGACCCAGTACTTC.